Listed below are T cell receptor beta chains from one sample, sequenced in a study of cytotoxic CD8 clonotypes in ibrutinib-treated CLL. Data came from immunoSEQ multiplex PCR; TCRdb stores just in-frame clones and leaves some out. The sample holds some 140,000 clones; under 95% are singletons and the top ten take roughly 10%. The starting material was PBMCs, obtained after 12 months of ibrutinib treatment. The receptors here all came from a human donor with chronic lymphocytic leukemia. Both conserved end residues are part of each CDR3. D genes are given only for firm matches. Expanded clones are given a class, and other clones once, few, many or no size at all.

V gene: TRBV30
clone size: -
D gene: -
J gene: TRBJ2-6
CDR3 protein: CAWRRRWTSGANVLTF
CDR3 DNA: TGTGCCTGGAGAAGGCGATGGACCTCTGGGGCCAACGTCCTGACTTTC

V gene: TRBV7-3
clone size: -
D gene: -
J gene: TRBJ2-2
CDR3 protein: CASSSYQGSGELFF
CDR3 DNA: TGTGCCAGCAGCTCATACCAGGGGTCCGGGGAGCTGTTTTTT

V gene: TRBV30
clone size: -
D gene: -
J gene: TRBJ1-1
CDR3 protein: CAWSGHGGLDTEAFF
CDR3 DNA: TGTGCCTGGAGTGGGCATGGGGGGCTGGATACTGAAGCTTTCTTT

V gene: TRBV7-3
clone size: -
D gene: -
J gene: TRBJ1-5
CDR3 protein: CASSFNLNQPQHF
CDR3 DNA: TGTGCCAGCAGTTTCAATCTCAATCAGCCCCAGCATTTT

V gene: TRBV20-1
clone size: -
D gene: -
J gene: TRBJ2-7
CDR3 protein: CSAQPGVGEYF
CDR3 DNA: TGCAGTGCACAACCGGGAGTCGGGGAGTACTTC

V gene: TRBV29-1
clone size: -
D gene: TRBD2
J gene: TRBJ2-3
CDR3 protein: CSTTSGRGKAAGTQYF
CDR3 DNA: TGCAGCACAACTAGCGGGAGGGGGAAAGCGGCGGGTACGCAGTATTTT

V gene: TRBV19
clone size: -
D gene: -
J gene: TRBJ2-5
CDR3 protein: CASSIEGQLKETQYF
CDR3 DNA: TGTGCCAGTAGTATAGAGGGCCAGCTTAAAGAGACCCAGTACTTC

V gene: TRBV5-1
clone size: -
D gene: -
J gene: TRBJ2-5
CDR3 protein: CASSLGSSVQETQYF
CDR3 DNA: TGCGCCAGCAGCTTGGGGTCTAGCGTACAAGAGACCCAGTACTTC

V gene: TRBV4-2
clone size: -
D gene: -
J gene: TRBJ2-5
CDR3 protein: CASSQTSREGWETQYF
CDR3 DNA: TGTGCCAGCAGCCAAACGTCCAGGGAAGGTTGGGAGACCCAGTACTTC

V gene: TRBV27
clone size: -
D gene: -
J gene: TRBJ2-7
CDR3 protein: CASRSQGTGSYEQYF
CDR3 DNA: TGTGCCAGCCGATCCCAAGGCACAGGGTCCTACGAGCAGTACTTC

V gene: TRBV7-6
clone size: -
D gene: -
J gene: TRBJ2-5
CDR3 protein: CASSLSGGFEGGKTQYF
CDR3 DNA: TGTGCCAGCAGCTTATCCGGGGGATTTGAGGGTGGAAAGACCCAGTACTTC

V gene: TRBV18
clone size: -
D gene: TRBD2
J gene: TRBJ2-1
CDR3 protein: CASSPQLAGGILNEQFF
CDR3 DNA: TGTGCCAGCTCCCCACAGTTGGCGGGAGGAATACTAAATGAGCAGTTCTTC

V gene: TRBV7-3
clone size: -
D gene: -
J gene: TRBJ2-3
CDR3 protein: CASSPPSTDTQYF
CDR3 DNA: TGTGCCAGCAGCCCTCCTAGCACAGATACGCAGTATTTT

V gene: TRBV27
clone size: -
D gene: -
J gene: TRBJ2-1
CDR3 protein: CASSFPDNEQFF
CDR3 DNA: TGTGCCAGCAGTTTCCCCGACAATGAGCAGTTCTTC

V gene: TRBV5-1
clone size: -
D gene: TRBD2
J gene: TRBJ2-3
CDR3 protein: CASRPPTSATDTQYF
CDR3 DNA: TGCGCCAGCCGTCCCCCAACTAGCGCCACAGATACGCAGTATTTT

V gene: TRBV18
clone size: -
D gene: TRBD1
J gene: TRBJ2-7
CDR3 protein: CASRSGTGSHEQYF
CDR3 DNA: TGTGCCAGCCGGTCCGGGACAGGGAGCCACGAGCAGTACTTC

V gene: TRBV7-2
clone size: once
D gene: TRBD2
J gene: TRBJ2-5
CDR3 protein: CASTAGKSGTETQYF
CDR3 DNA: TGTGCCAGCACCGCTGGGAAAAGCGGGACGGAGACCCAGTACTTC

V gene: TRBV7-2
clone size: -
D gene: -
J gene: TRBJ2-5
CDR3 protein: CASSPPTRDSRGLQETQYF
CDR3 DNA: TGTGCCAGCAGCCCACCTACCCGGGACTCGAGGGGGTTACAAGAGACCCAGTACTTC

V gene: TRBV7-9
clone size: -
D gene: -
J gene: TRBJ1-1
CDR3 protein: CASSLGSYPEAFF
CDR3 DNA: TGTGCCAGCAGCTTAGGGTCATACCCTGAAGCTTTCTTT

V gene: TRBV5-4
clone size: -
D gene: -
J gene: TRBJ2-7
CDR3 protein: CASSLGDNSYEQYF
CDR3 DNA: TGTGCCAGCAGCTTGGGGGACAACTCCTACGAGCAGTACTTC

V gene: TRBV6-5
clone size: few
D gene: -
J gene: TRBJ1-5
CDR3 protein: CASSYSYPDQPQHF
CDR3 DNA: TGTGCCAGCAGTTACTCGTATCCAGATCAGCCCCAGCATTTT

V gene: TRBV29-1
clone size: once
D gene: TRBD2
J gene: TRBJ2-1
CDR3 protein: CSVFGGVREQFF
CDR3 DNA: TGCAGCGTTTTTGGGGGGGTTCGAGAGCAGTTCTTC

V gene: TRBV19
clone size: once
D gene: -
J gene: TRBJ2-7
CDR3 protein: CASSDLLSSAYEQYF
CDR3 DNA: TGTGCCAGTAGCGATCTACTATCATCCGCCTACGAGCAGTACTTC

V gene: TRBV7-9
clone size: -
D gene: TRBD1
J gene: TRBJ2-5
CDR3 protein: CASSPRTGGDQETQYF
CDR3 DNA: TGTGCCAGCAGCCCCAGGACAGGGGGTGACCAAGAGACCCAGTACTTC

V gene: TRBV30
clone size: -
D gene: TRBD1
J gene: TRBJ1-2
CDR3 protein: CAWSVGGGAGGYTF
CDR3 DNA: TGTGCCTGGAGTGTCGGAGGGGGCGCAGGTGGCTACACCTTC